This entry features one T cell receptor beta chain sequence. These data come from a study of blood T cell repertoires in COVID-19. Study information: The samples span acute and convalescent COVID-19 from the United States, Italy and Spain. Sources were T cells, B-cell-depleted T cells, or PBMCs; the material itself was cDNA or gDNA.

Authors' data handling: Researchers report that nucleated cell counts were estimated from reference gene primer amplification. Produced via immunoSEQ multiplex PCR; TCRdb's table is partial and in-frame only. Clone size and V and J calls were adopted from that table, with D and trimming inferred from the DNA. This sample has roughly 140,000 clones; 81% occur once, and the top ten carry 7% to 10%. CDR1 SGHVS and CDR2 FNYEAQ come from the germline V gene. V lost 2 bases and J 3 bases, leaving 16 bases between the germline ends. This CDR3 is 17 amino acids long. The clonotype originates from a human donor with acute or convalescent COVID-19. The donor label of this sample is uncertain. This rearrangement joins TRBV7-6 to TRBJ2-2, with TRBD2 as a possible D gene (7 bases). Material for sequencing was peripheral blood. The CDR3 coding sequence is TGTGCCAGCAGCTTACCTTTAGGGGGAGGGGACACCGGGGAGCTGTTTTTT. Residues: CASSLPLGGGDTGELFF.